The present T cell receptor (beta chain) was sequenced within a study of T cell repertoires in cytomegalovirus infection. Study-wide context: An indication of both CMV infection and matching HLA type came from public TCR beta signatures. Findings and caveats of the study: Identification of carriers of CMV plus the relevant HLA was achieved through cumulative public TCR beta family frequency. In two of eight donors, the top clonotype was HLA-C-restricted CMV-specific.

Concerning this clonotype: Antigen unknown.

MiXCR was run by TCRdb on the reads, yielding one entry per CDR3 protein. This sample carries approximately 170,000 distinct CDR3 sequences, roughly a sixth of them seen once, and the ten largest clones take approximately 19%. Sample: CD8+ T cells from PBMCs. This TCR was recovered from a human donor in good health (CMV status not recorded). Some clones in this sample may be carry-over from other donors' samples.

The CDR3 DNA reads TGTGCCAGCAGCCCTCGGGACAGGGCCTACACCGGGGAGCTGTTTTTT. It codes for CASSPRDRAYTGELFF. The rearrangement uses TRBV9 and TRBJ2-2; 9 bases match TRBD1. V gave up 4 bases and J gave up 3 bases; unmatched junction bases: 7. This CDR3 has 16 residues. Germline CDR1 is SGDLS and CDR2 is YYNGEE.